This T cell receptor (beta chain) came from a study of CD8+CD57+ T cells in acquired aplastic anemia. Study-level information: The average for DNA from sorted CD4+ and CD8+ cells was 2.5 to 4 ug. Study results and limitations: Overlap between patients and controls comprised about 28 CD8+ CDR3 sequences.

Per germline, CDR1 KGHDR and CDR2 SFDVKD. Deletions cut 9 bases from V and 2 bases from J, with 10 bases between. The length of the CDR3 is 13 residues. Concerning this clonotype: Its specificity is not known.

The template for TCR beta VDJ and CDR3 sequence profiling was genomic DNA. Using its own MiXCR run on the reads, TCRdb lists one record per CDR3 protein. The sample shows 90,000 to 120,000 distinct CDR3 sequences, 50% to 65% of them seen only once. The TCR originated in a human donor in good health, serving as a control. Sequenced: sorted CD4+, CD8+, or CD8+CD57+ T cells (not recorded which) from PBMCs. The chain is built from TRBV24-1 and TRBJ1-3; D not certain. The CDR3 DNA is TGTGCCACCTCCCAAACTACTGGAAACACCATATATTTT. Amino acid sequence: CATSQTTGNTIYF.